The sequence of this TCR beta chain was determined in a study of cytomegalovirus exposure and HLA in healthy donors. General study results and limits: Based on reports, TCR beta sequences accurately predicted HLA-A and HLA-B alleles for most subjects.

It was with 60 Vbeta and 13 Jbeta primers that the PCR ran. The protocol was immunoSEQ multiplex PCR, while the TCRdb copy is restricted to in-frame clones and leaves out a portion. The sample holds around 52,000 clones, about four fifths seen once. As regards this clone: Its antigen is undetermined.

The CDR3 has 15 residues. V was shortened by 4 bases and J by 2 bases, with 15 bases between the two germline ends. Germline V gene sequence: CDR1 SGHAT, CDR2 FQNNGV. This TCR came from a man aged 35-49 years in good health and CMV-seronegative. The chain links TRBV11-2 to TRBJ2-7; maybe TRBD2 (5 bases). The sequenced sample consisted of PBMCs. DNA for the CDR3: TGTGCCAGCAGCTCGATGGGAGCGCCCCCCTACGAGCAGTACTTC. Encoded protein: CASSSMGAPPYEQYF.